A single T cell receptor (beta chain) is shown here with its context. As yet, its antigen is unknown. Use of 60 Vbeta and 13 Jbeta primers characterized the PCR. Assay used: immunoSEQ multiplex PCR; TCRdb lists only in-frame clones, some missing. Of about 140,000 clones listed, roughly two thirds are singletons. The CDR3 spans 14 residues. V was pared by 4 bases and J by 3 bases, with 5 bases of the junction left unmatched. Germline CDR1 is SGHDT and CDR2 is YYEEEE. This entry comes from a study of cytomegalovirus exposure and HLA in healthy donors. Overall study findings and caveats: Sequencing probably produced one cluster of sequence variants that were highly shared.

This TCR derives from a woman aged 40-49 years in good health and CMV-seronegative. Sample: PBMCs. This chain links TRBV5-6 with TRBJ1-2, with 8 bases identical to TRBD1. CDR3 protein: CASSVDRGYYGYTF. The CDR3 DNA sequence: TGTGCCAGCAGCGTAGACAGGGGATACTATGGCTACACCTTC.